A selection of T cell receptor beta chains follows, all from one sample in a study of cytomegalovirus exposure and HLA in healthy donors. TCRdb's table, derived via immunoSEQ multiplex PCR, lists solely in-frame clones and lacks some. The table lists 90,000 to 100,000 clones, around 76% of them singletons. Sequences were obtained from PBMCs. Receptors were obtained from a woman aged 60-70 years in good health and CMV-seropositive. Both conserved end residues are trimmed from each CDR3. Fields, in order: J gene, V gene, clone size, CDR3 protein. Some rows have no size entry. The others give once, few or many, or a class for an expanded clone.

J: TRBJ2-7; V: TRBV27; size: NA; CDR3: ASSPQGYPEQY
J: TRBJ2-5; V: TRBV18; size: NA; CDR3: ASSTGGVPKTQY
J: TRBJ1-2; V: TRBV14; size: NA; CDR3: ASSQVAGPWSGYT
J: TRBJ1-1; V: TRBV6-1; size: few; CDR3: ASSLDRGNTEAF
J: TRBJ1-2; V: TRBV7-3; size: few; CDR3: ASSQERLARDGYT
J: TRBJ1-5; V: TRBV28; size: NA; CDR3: ASSFDRSDQPQH
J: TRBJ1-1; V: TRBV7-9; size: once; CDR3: ASRTGTGGMNTEAF
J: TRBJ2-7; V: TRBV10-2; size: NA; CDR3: ASRGLAGGNEQY
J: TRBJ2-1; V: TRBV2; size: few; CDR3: ASSEDSLPGGEQF
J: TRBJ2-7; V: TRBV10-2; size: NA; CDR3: ASSELQTSYEQY
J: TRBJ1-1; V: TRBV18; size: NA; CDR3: ASSPARGTMNTEAF
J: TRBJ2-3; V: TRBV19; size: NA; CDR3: ASSIATNTDTQY
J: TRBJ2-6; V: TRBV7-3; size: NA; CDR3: ASTYRGQQMSGANVLT
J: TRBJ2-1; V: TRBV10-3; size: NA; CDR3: AISESLQNEQF
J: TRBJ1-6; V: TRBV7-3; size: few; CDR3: ASSLTGGINSPLH
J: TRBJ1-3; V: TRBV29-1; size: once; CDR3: SVGGAGAVSGNTIY
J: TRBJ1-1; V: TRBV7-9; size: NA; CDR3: ASSTGQFNTEAF
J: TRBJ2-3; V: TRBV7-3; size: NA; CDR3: ASSVLAGSSTDTQY
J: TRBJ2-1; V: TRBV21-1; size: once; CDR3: ASSKESSSSGTSGGLYNEQF
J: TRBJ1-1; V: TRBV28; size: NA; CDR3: ASITGAVGTEAF
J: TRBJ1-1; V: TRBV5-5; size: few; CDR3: ASSLGTGVEAF
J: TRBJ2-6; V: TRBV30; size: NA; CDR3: AWTAGGNSGANVLT
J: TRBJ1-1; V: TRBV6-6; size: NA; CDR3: ASRTHTEAF